This T cell receptor beta chain was captured by sequencing in a study of cytomegalovirus exposure and HLA in healthy donors. The primer mix had 60 Vbeta and 13 Jbeta primers. The assay was immunoSEQ multiplex PCR, and TCRdb's table has in-frame clones only and misses some. The sample consists of around 130,000 clones, around four fifths of them appearing once. This clone was recorded only once. Antigen unknown. Findings of the study overall: Only CMV serostatus was available as immune exposure information.

The sequenced sample consisted of PBMCs. This sequence was found in a woman aged 40 to 55 in good health and CMV-seropositive.

CDR3 coding DNA: TGTGCCAGCAGCGCTTCAGGGGGGAAAGGGGGTACTGAAGCTTTCTTT. Its protein is CASSASGGKGGTEAFF. This rearrangement joins TRBV9 to TRBJ1-1; 7 bases are shared with TRBD1. Germline CDR1 reads SGDLS; CDR2 reads YYNGEE. The CDR3 runs 16 residues. With 3 bases clipped from V and 5 bases from J, the junction kept 13 bases outside the gene matches.